The next 30 T cell receptor beta chains were all read from a single sample in a study of T cells in Graves' hyperthyroidism and ophthalmopathy. RNA transcripts yielded amplified TCR beta CDR3 regions. HTBI primers were used for first-round RT-PCR of the TCR CDR3. In TCRdb, the multiplex PCR reads were re-called with MiXCR into one record per CDR3 protein. The sample includes about 420,000 distinct CDR3 sequences, approximately 14% of them seen just once. Sequences were obtained from blood. Source of these receptors: a woman younger than 35 with Graves' hyperthyroidism.

V gene TRBV29-1 combines with J gene TRBJ1-5, with TRBD1 matching over 9 bases. With 7 bases clipped from V and 6 bases from J, the junction kept 7 bases outside the gene matches. Germline CDR1 is SQVTM and CDR2 is ANQGSEA. The CDR3 runs 13 residues. CDR3 coding DNA: TGCAGCGCTGAGACAGGGGGGGGTCAGCCCCAGCATTTT. This codes for CSAETGGGQPQHF. Full variable domain (outside the CDR3, taken from reference TRBV29-1 and TRBJ1-5): SAVISQKPSRDICQRGTSLTIQCQVDSQVTMMFWYRQQPGQSLTLIATANQGSEATYESGFVIDKFPISRPNLTFSTLTVSNMSPEDSSIYLCSAETGGGQPQHFGDGTRLSIL.

V gene TRBV30 combines with J gene TRBJ2-3, with 8 bases fitting TRBD2. With 1 base clipped from V and 4 bases from J, the junction kept 16 bases outside the gene matches. Germline lookup yields CDR1 GTSNPN and CDR2 SVGIG (reference sequence). This CDR3 contains 18 residues. CDR3 coding DNA: TGTGCCTGGAGTGCCCCCCTGGGCGGGAGGACCGGGGCAGATACGCAGTATTTT. Protein sequence: CAWSAPLGGRTGADTQYF.

The chain links TRBV6-9 to TRBJ1-4; D perhaps matches TRBD1 (5 bases). Germline values: CDR1 MNHGY, CDR2 SVAAGI. The CDR3 runs to 14 residues. Trimming cost V 6 bases and J 6 bases, with 14 bases left between them. CDR3 loop: CASSYGGADEKLFF. The CDR3 region has the DNA TGTGCCAGCAGCTACGGGGGTGCGGATGAAAAACTGTTTTTT.

About this clonotype itself: A much larger clone differs from this one at a single base, so this may be a read error. CDR3 region: CASSIDKAGEQFF. The DNA of the CDR3 is TGCGCCAGCAGCATCGACAAGGCCGGTGAGCAGTTCTTC. V usage is TRBV5-1 and J usage is TRBJ2-1, with no clear D. V gave up 4 bases and J gave up 9 bases, with 14 bases separating them. The germline V gene has CDR1 SGHRS and CDR2 YFSETQ. The CDR3 consists of 13 residues.

This clonotype was seen a handful of times. V is TRBV27 and J is TRBJ2-5, with no clear D. The germline gives CDR1 MNHEY, CDR2 SMNVEV (reference sequence). V lost 3 bases to trimming and J lost 2 bases, with 7 bases between them. This CDR3 has 13 residues. The CDR3, as DNA: TGTGCCAGCAGTTTCGACAAGCAAGAGACCCAGTACTTC. Its translation is CASSFDKQETQYF.

In this sample, this clonotype turned up many times. The J gene is TRBJ2-7, the V gene TRBV12-3 or TRBV12-4; tentatively, D is TRBD1 (5 bases). The CDR3 contains 14 residues. Trimming took off 7 bases at V and 2 bases at J, with 15 bases between the two ends. CDR3 DNA sequence: TGTGCCAGCACCACGGACAAATTAACCTACGAGCAGTACTTC. Translated: CASTTDKLTYEQYF.

This clonotype showed up many times. The chain joins TRBV7-2 to TRBJ2-1, with 9 bases matching TRBD2. CDR3 length: 14 residues. Looked up from germline, CDR1 is SGHTA and CDR2 is FQGNSA. V trimming: 6 bases; J trimming: 8 bases; junction bases outside the gene matches: 8. The CDR3 loop is CASRGGGAKHEQFF. CDR3 coding DNA: TGTGCCAGCAGAGGCGGGGGGGCCAAACATGAGCAGTTCTTC.

This clonotype was seen many times. The chain recombines TRBV6-1 with TRBJ2-5; perhaps TRBD1 as D (5 bases). The CDR3 length is 13 residues. The V gene's germline CDR1 is MNHNS and CDR2 SASEGT. V gave up 11 bases and J gave up 2 bases, with 15 bases separating them. The CDR3 region has the DNA TGTGCCGGAACCTACGACAGACAAGAGACCCAGTACTTC. This translates into CAGTYDRQETQYF.

This clonotype has a count of ten or more. This chain uses TRBV24-1 with TRBJ2-1, with D perhaps given as TRBD1 or TRBD2 (5 bases each). Germline V gene sequence: CDR1 KGHDR, CDR2 SFDVKD. V gave up 0 bases and J gave up 10 bases, with 6 bases separating them. There are 12 residues in the CDR3. In nucleotides, the CDR3 is TGTGCCACCAGTGATTTGAGGGACGAGCAGTTCTTC. This encodes CATSDLRDEQFF.

In this sample, this clonotype turned up many times. The chain has TRBV19 and TRBJ2-7; D uncertain. Between the trimmed V and J ends, which lost 4 bases and 4 bases, there was a span of 11 bases. The CDR3 contains 13 residues. The germline V gene has CDR1 LNHDA and CDR2 SQIVND (reference sequence). CDR3 in DNA: TGTGCCAGTAGTACCCTGGCTGGGTACGAGCAGTACTTC. It yields the protein CASSTLAGYEQYF. The whole variable domain, remainder taken from reference TRBV19 and TRBJ2-7, is DGGITQSPKYLFRKEGQNVTLSCEQNLNHDAMYWYRQDPGQGLRLIYYSQIVNDFQKGDIAEGYSVSREKKESFPLTVTSAQKNPTAFYLCASSTLAGYEQYFGPGTRLTVT.

The J gene is TRBJ2-3, the V gene TRBV9; TRBD2 agrees at 9 bases. CDR3 length equals 16 residues. The V gene end was trimmed by 3 bases and the J gene end by 6 bases; junction bases not matched to a gene: 11. Germline CDR1 and CDR2: SGDLS and YYNGEE. The CDR3: CASSAHAGGLVDTQYF. The CDR3 bases are TGTGCCAGCAGCGCTCACGCGGGGGGGCTTGTGGATACGCAGTATTTT.

This clonotype was seen at least ten times. The chain has TRBV19 and TRBJ2-3; 10 bases agree with TRBD2. CDR3 length: 17 amino acids. Looked up from germline, CDR1 is LNHDA and CDR2 is SQIVND (reference sequence). V shed 0 bases and J 4 bases; nucleotides not matched to a gene: 7. CDR3 protein: CASSIERSSGRADTQYF. The CDR3 coding sequence is TGTGCCAGTAGTATAGAACGGTCCAGCGGGAGGGCAGATACGCAGTATTTT.

This rearrangement joins TRBV12-3 or TRBV12-4 to TRBJ2-3; TRBD2 aligns across 10 bases. The CDR3 runs to 16 residues. Trimming at V came to 3 bases and at J to 5 bases, leaving 8 bases not matched to a gene. As DNA, the CDR3 is TGTGCCAGCAGTTTCGGACTAGCGGAGGGGATAGATACGCAGTATTTT. Its protein is CASSFGLAEGIDTQYF.

The sample holds many counts of this clonotype. The chain joins TRBV11-2 to TRBJ2-5; no reliable D call. Trimming pared 7 bases from V and 2 bases from J, leaving 14 bases between. CDR1 and CDR2 from the germline V gene are SGHAT and FQNNGV. The CDR3 runs to 14 residues. The CDR3 region has the DNA TGTGCCAGCACCCGCGCGCTGGCACAAGAGACCCAGTACTTC. It yields the protein CASTRALAQETQYF.

The chain carries TRBV3-1 and TRBJ2-1; D assignment may be TRBD1 or TRBD2 (5 bases each). The CDR3 runs 16 residues. Trimming shortened V by 3 bases and J by 3 bases, and 15 bases separated the two germline ends. The germline V gene has CDR1 LGHDT and CDR2 YNNKEL (reference sequence). This chain's CDR3 is CASSHALGPLYNEQFF. CDR3 nucleotide sequence: TGTGCCAGCAGCCATGCTTTGGGACCCCTCTACAATGAGCAGTTCTTC.

CDR3 nucleotides: TGCGCCAGCAGCGTAAACACAGCGTGGGGGTACGAGCAGTACTTC. It is translated as CASSVNTAWGYEQYF. The chain carries TRBV4-1 and TRBJ2-7; D may be TRBD1 or TRBD2 (5 bases each). The CDR3 contains 15 residues. V lost 5 bases to trimming and J lost 4 bases, with 18 bases between them. Germline lookup yields CDR1 MGHRA and CDR2 YSYEKL.

The chain recombines TRBV2 with TRBJ1-1; D unresolved. Germline V gene data show CDR1 as SNHLY and CDR2 as FYNNEI. The CDR3 has 13 residues. V lost 8 bases and J 1 base, leaving 11 bases between the germline ends. CDR3 protein: CASRYDENTEAFF. CDR3 DNA sequence: TGTGCCAGCCGATACGACGAGAACACTGAAGCTTTCTTT. The full variable domain, in which reference TRBV2 and TRBJ1-1 provide the parts outside the CDR3, is EPEVTQTPSHQVTQMGQEVILRCVPISNHLYFYWYRQILGQKVEFLVSFYNNEISEKSEIFDDQFSVERPDGSNFTLKIRSTKLEDSAMYFCASRYDENTEAFFGQGTRLTVV.

The CDR3 DNA sequence: TGCGCCAGCAGCCACCCCCTAGGGGAGACCCAGTACTTC. Its translation: CASSHPLGETQYF. V is TRBV4-1 and J is TRBJ2-5; no definite D call. The CDR3 has 13 residues. Germline V gene sequence: CDR1 MGHRA, CDR2 YSYEKL. V lost 3 bases and J lost 5, with 10 bases in between.

This clonotype came up many times. The chain couples TRBV5-6 to TRBJ2-5, with D perhaps TRBD1 or TRBD2 (6 bases each). The V and J ends lost 4 bases and 2 bases respectively, with 12 bases between them. The CDR3 loop spans 14 amino acids. Germline V gene sequence: CDR1 SGHDT, CDR2 YYEEEE. CDR3 DNA sequence: TGTGCCAGCAGCCGGCGGGACATACAAGAGACCCAGTACTTC. Its protein product is CASSRRDIQETQYF.

This chain joins TRBV7-2 and TRBJ2-1; the match to TRBD2 covers 11 bases. Trimming cost V 3 bases and J 6 bases; bases outside gene matches: 13. Germline CDR1 reads SGHTA; CDR2 reads FQGNSA. This CDR3 is built from 18 residues. CDR3 amino acids: CASSFAPRLAGTVNEQFF. CDR3 nucleotide sequence: TGTGCCAGCAGCTTCGCACCTAGACTAGCGGGGACAGTCAATGAGCAGTTCTTC.

This clonotype appeared many times. The junction differs from germline at one of its ends, possibly a read error. The V gene is TRBV7-7, the J gene TRBJ2-3, with 8 bases aligning to TRBD1. This CDR3 contains 14 residues. Germline CDR1 SSHAT, CDR2 FNYEAQ (reference sequence). The CDR3 DNA sequence: TGTGCTAGCAGCCCCCGGACAGGGATAGATACGCAGTATTTT. Its translation is CASSPRTGIDTQYF.

Ten or more counts support this clonotype. The chain carries TRBV6-1 and TRBJ2-7; 10 nucleotides align to TRBD2. The J segment lost 3 bases and the V segment lost 6 bases, leaving 8 bases of the junction unmatched. This CDR3 is 15 amino acids long. CDR1 and CDR2 from the germline V gene are MNHNS and SASEGT. The DNA of the CDR3 is TGTGCCAGCAGCCCCCGCGCTAGCGGGAGCTACGAGCAGTACTTC. Protein sequence: CASSPRASGSYEQYF.

Comment on this clonotype: This sequence may be a read error, since a much larger clone differs from it by one base. This chain uses TRBV6-4 with TRBJ1-2; 9 bases are a match to TRBD1. The junction had 16 bases not matched to a gene; V was cut back by 10 bases and J by 4 bases. This CDR3 spans 16 amino acids. Germline CDR1 reads MRHNA; CDR2 reads SNTAGT. CDR3 protein: CANSLNRGPTSYGYTF. The CDR3 DNA follows: TGTGCCAACAGCCTGAACAGGGGGCCAACAAGCTATGGCTACACCTTC.

This clonotype has ten or more counts. This chain connects TRBV20-1 to TRBJ2-7; D remains ambiguous. The V end lost 3 bases, the J end lost 3 bases, and 6 bases lay between the germline ends. Germline V gene data show CDR1 as DFQATT and CDR2 as SNEGSKA (reference sequence). The CDR3 has 11 residues. The CDR3 DNA is TGCAGTGCTAGCCCAGGCTACGAGCAGTACTTC. Translation gives CSASPGYEQYF.

This clonotype occurred many times. The chain combines TRBV20-1 with TRBJ2-1; no clear D. The germline CDR1 and CDR2 sequences are DFQATT and SNEGSKA (reference sequence). This CDR3 has 15 residues. V was cut by 5 bases and J by 0 bases, with 14 bases left in between. The CDR3 nucleotides are TGCAGTGCTCATTTCCACACCACCTCCTACAATGAGCAGTTCTTC. This codes for CSAHFHTTSYNEQFF.

This clonotype was detected ten times or more. The chain is built from TRBV9 and TRBJ1-2; D is ambiguous. CDR3 length: 12 residues. Germline V lookup: CDR1 SGDLS, CDR2 YYNGEE. With 3 bases removed from V and 7 bases from J, the gap between germline ends came to 10 bases. In DNA, the CDR3 is TGTGCCAGCAGCGAAGTCGGGCGTGGCTACACCTTC. This codes for CASSEVGRGYTF. The whole variable domain, remainder taken from reference TRBV9 and TRBJ1-2, is DSGVTQTPKHLITATGQRVTLRCSPRSGDLSVYWYQQSLDQGLQFLIQYYNGEERAKGNILERFSAQQFPDLHSELNLSSLELGDSALYFCASSEVGRGYTFGSGTRLTVV.

This clonotype was counted at least ten times. J is TRBJ2-3 and V is TRBV12-3 or TRBV12-4; D remains ambiguous. There are 11 residues in the CDR3. With 3 bases removed from V and 7 bases from J, the gap between germline ends came to 5 bases. The CDR3 nucleotides read TGTGCCAGCAGTTTTGGCAATACGCAGTATTTT. Translated: CASSFGNTQYF.

The chain is built from TRBV5-1 and TRBJ1-2, with no clear D. Trimming removed 4 bases from V and 6 bases from J, with 13 bases in between. This CDR3 comprises 13 residues. CDR1 and CDR2 from the germline V gene are SGHRS and YFSETQ. The CDR3 region is CASSPVILDGYTF. The DNA of the CDR3 is TGCGCCAGCAGCCCCGTCATACTGGATGGCTACACCTTC.

The chain's CDR3 is CASSGHQDTGELFF. The CDR3 DNA is TGTGCCAGCAGTGGGCATCAGGACACCGGGGAGCTGTTTTTT. This chain links TRBV25-1 with TRBJ2-2; D call uncertain. This CDR3 is 14 amino acids long. CDR1 and CDR2 from the germline V gene are MGHDK and SYGVNS. V was clipped by 4 bases and J by 3 bases, with 9 bases between them.

This clonotype was recorded many times. The chain employs TRBV20-1 and TRBJ2-3, with D unresolved. The CDR3 has 12 residues. Germline CDR1 reads DFQATT; CDR2 reads SNEGSKA (reference sequence). Deletions cut 2 bases from V and 9 bases from J, with 12 bases between. The chain's CDR3 is CSARPPGHTQYF. The CDR3 coding sequence is TGCAGTGCTAGACCTCCTGGCCACACGCAGTATTTT.